This TCR beta chain stems from a study of PD-1 blockade in classical Hodgkin lymphoma. Study information: Every 2 weeks, patients had 3 mg/kg nivolumab intravenously. Study-level results: CD4+ TCR diversity climbed significantly by C4D1, unlike CD8+ TCR diversity.

The repertoire was sequenced with immunoSEQ multiplex PCR; TCRdb's copy has only in-frame clones and lacks some. The table has about 40,000 clones, 85% to 90% seen once. Every patient had relapsed following autologous stem cell transplantation, and cohorts differed in brentuximab vedotin exposure. The CDR3 totals 13 residues. V was cut by 7 bases and J by 2 bases, with 11 bases left in between. Germline CDR1 MNHEY, CDR2 SMNVEV (reference sequence). This clone occurred once. The target antigen is unknown. The sample consisted of peripheral blood mononuclear cells (PBMCs), taken at baseline. This clonotype originated in a human donor with classical Hodgkin lymphoma. This rearrangement joins TRBV27 to TRBJ2-5; D is uncertain. The chain's CDR3 is CASKLGNQETQYF. The CDR3, as DNA: TGTGCCAGCAAGTTAGGGAATCAAGAGACCCAGTACTTC.